Below, one TCR beta chain is given with its context. This clonotype was picked up many times. No cognate antigen has been identified for it. The input lacks base qualities; no much larger clone sits a single base away. This sample was taken from a study of response to subunit inactivated influenza vaccine (dated by TCRdb to 2016 to 2019). Notes on the research overall: Deep quantitative T cell receptor repertoire profiling was used in the study to track responses to a trivalent subunit inactivated influenza vaccine.

Read against the paper, the sample's time point label means: 45 days after influenza vaccine administration. What the work shows at the level of the full study, not this receptor alone: According to the authors, only a limited number of new T cells may be recruited by each seasonal influenza vaccination.

At the junction V is shortened by 5 bases and J by 4 bases, with 17 bases in between. Measured from the cysteine to the phenylalanine, the CDR3 is 15 residues long. The read is trimmed to its CDR3 DNA, 45 bases read in frame from base 1. Based on the germline V gene, the CDR1 and CDR2 sequences are SGHRS and YFSETQ. The library was built by means of RT-PCR. TCRdb names Illumina HiSeq 2500 as the instrument used. Starting from the raw public reads, TCRdb applied fastp trimming at Q25, assembled clones with MiXCR and retained in-frame beta chains. Each entry merges the rows of one CDR3 protein and shows their most common DNA and genes. For this sample the table gives about 520,000 distinct CDR3 sequences, of which roughly 9.7% were detected only once. Of the sample, 10% to 15% is held by the ten largest clones.

The sequence was collected from a man aged 45-65 years who received an inactivated influenza vaccine. Donor details come from another sample of the same person, matched by shared clones. Recombination connected TRBV5-1 to TRBJ2-3, with TRBD2 tentatively as D gene (7 bases match). The sample here was PBMCs from blood, taken 40 to 50 days after vaccination. The CDR3 amino acid sequence is: CASRASGGFADTQYF. The DNA reads TGCGCCAGCAGAGCCTCGGGGGGCTTCGCAGATACGCAGTATTTT.